Below are 3 T cell receptor beta chains sequenced from a single sample in a study of T cell responses to AZD1222 COVID-19 vaccine. The data were produced by immunoSEQ multiplex PCR, yet TCRdb's version contains in-frame clones alone and is incomplete. The repertoire has 150,000 to 200,000 clones, 92% of them found once; the top ten carry 1.1%. Source: peripheral blood, taken 28 days after the second AZD1222 dose. The source of these receptors is an adult who received the AZD1222 COVID-19 vaccine.

The genes are TRBV27 and TRBJ2-1; D ambiguous. CDR3 size: 14 residues. V was cut by 3 bases and J by 0 bases, with 6 bases left in between. The germline gives CDR1 MNHEY, CDR2 SMNVEV (reference sequence). For the CDR3, the DNA is TGTGCCAGCAGTTTTGGACGCTCCTACAATGAGCAGTTCTTC. It codes for CASSFGRSYNEQFF.

This chain joins TRBV19 and TRBJ1-6, with D unresolved. The V gene lost 0 bases and the J gene lost 11 bases, with 11 bases spanning the gap. This CDR3 has 14 residues. CDR1 is LNHDA and CDR2 is SQIVND in the germline V gene (reference sequence). The CDR3 region is CASSIEGSYAPLHF. CDR3 nucleotide sequence: TGTGCCAGTAGTATAGAGGGAAGTTATGCACCCCTCCACTTT.

V is TRBV6-2 or TRBV6-3 and J is TRBJ1-5, with 9 bases that match TRBD1. CDR1 is MNHEY and CDR2 is SVGEGT in the germline V gene. J lost 1 base, V lost 5 bases, and 6 bases had no gene match. The CDR3 covers 16 residues. In DNA form, the CDR3 reads TGTGCCAGCAGTGGCATGACAGGGGGGAGCAATCAGCCCCAGCATTTT. Protein: CASSGMTGGSNQPQHF.